The entry below gives a single T cell receptor beta chain sequence along with its context. Its specificity is not known. The sample is drawn from a study of T cells in localized non-small cell lung cancer. Findings of the study overall: Elevated blood T cell density was associated with longer overall survival. Uninvolved adjacent lung showed the highest T cell clonality, exceeding tumor. It remains possible that heterogeneity exists, since only one tumor region was sequenced.

Assay used: immunoSEQ multiplex PCR; TCRdb lists only in-frame clones, some missing. Of around 20,000 clones listed, approximately 87% were seen once; the top ten hold 1.1%. The germline V and J ends were trimmed by 0 bases and 2 bases, with 8 bases remaining between them. The CDR3 contains 14 residues. The germline gives CDR1 SGDLS, CDR2 YYNGEE. The material was peripheral blood, obtained before any cancer treatment. This rearrangement joins TRBV9 to TRBJ1-1; possible D gene TRBD1, 6 bases. This clonotype was obtained from a woman aged 40-69 years with stage I lung adenocarcinoma. CDR3 DNA: TGTGCCAGCAGCGTAGTGGGGGCCAACACTGAAGCTTTCTTT. As protein: CASSVVGANTEAFF. Full variable domain (rest looked up from reference TRBV9 and TRBJ1-1): DSGVTQTPKHLITATGQRVTLRCSPRSGDLSVYWYQQSLDQGLQFLIQYYNGEERAKGNILERFSAQQFPDLHSELNLSSLELGDSALYFCASSVVGANTEAFFGQGTRLTVV.